This T cell receptor (beta chain) is drawn from a study of metastatic and nonmetastatic thyroid tumors. Looked up from germline, CDR1 is LNHDA and CDR2 is SQIVND (reference sequence). The CDR3 length is 14 residues. V dropped 8 bases and J dropped 0 bases, with 11 bases sitting between them. TCRdb re-processed the PCR reads through MiXCR. The profile covers over 25,000 clones, with 11% appearing a single time and 16% taken by the ten largest. Many counts were recorded for this clone. Patients had received no treatment of any kind before thyroid surgery. This sequence joins TRBV19 and TRBJ2-1; no reliable D call. Specimen: blood. The receptor comes from a female donor with papillary thyroid cancer or a benign thyroid nodule (not recorded which). Some clones in this sample may be carry-over from other donors' samples. The CDR3 DNA reads as TGTGCCAGTGCTACTGCCAGCTCCTACAATGAGCAGTTCTTC. Translation gives CASATASSYNEQFF.